Listed below are T cell receptor beta chains from one sample, sequenced in a study of monozygotic twins with inflammatory bowel disease. TCRdb reprocessed the 5' RACE reads and reports one entry per CDR3 protein, with no DNA. Here the sample table reports some 89,000 distinct CDR3 sequences. Sequencing was done on a sample of blood. These receptors came from a human donor with ulcerative colitis or Crohn's disease, or a healthy co-twin of an affected twin (not recorded which). The CDR3 runs from the conserved cysteine through the conserved F or W. Fields, in order: V gene, J gene, CDR3 protein.

v_gene: TRBV9; j_gene: TRBJ2-5; CDR3aa: CASSVDAGTETQYF
v_gene: TRBV7-2; j_gene: TRBJ2-1; CDR3aa: CASSLYTYGYNEQFF
v_gene: TRBV29-1; j_gene: TRBJ2-2; CDR3aa: CSVVRADTGELFF
v_gene: TRBV19; j_gene: TRBJ1-5; CDR3aa: CASSLRGSGNQPQHF
v_gene: TRBV14; j_gene: TRBJ1-1; CDR3aa: CASSQANRGSGEAFF
v_gene: TRBV6-2/TRBV6-3; j_gene: TRBJ1-1; CDR3aa: CASSQGRRVRTEAFF
v_gene: TRBV20-1; j_gene: TRBJ1-5; CDR3aa: CSAREAYRGTQHF
v_gene: TRBV29-1; j_gene: TRBJ2-5; CDR3aa: CSVDLTGVTETQYF
v_gene: TRBV20-1; j_gene: TRBJ1-2; CDR3aa: CSAGRDRGSHGYTF
v_gene: TRBV5-5; j_gene: TRBJ1-2; CDR3aa: CASSSPWDRHNYGYTF
v_gene: TRBV5-1; j_gene: TRBJ1-1; CDR3aa: CASSRDHRGRGEAFF
v_gene: TRBV4-1; j_gene: TRBJ1-1; CDR3aa: CASSARVNTEAFF
v_gene: TRBV20-1; j_gene: TRBJ2-7; CDR3aa: CSASRTVYEQYF
v_gene: TRBV6-2/TRBV6-3; j_gene: TRBJ1-5; CDR3aa: CASTARGNSNQPQHF
v_gene: TRBV20-1; j_gene: TRBJ2-1; CDR3aa: CSAEVGTGGTEQFF
v_gene: TRBV27; j_gene: TRBJ1-1; CDR3aa: CASSHRYPGAEAFF
v_gene: TRBV11-2; j_gene: TRBJ1-1; CDR3aa: CASSSPRGQGAMNTEAFF
v_gene: TRBV12-3/TRBV12-4; j_gene: TRBJ1-1; CDR3aa: CASSLNAGEGTEAFF
v_gene: TRBV3-1; j_gene: TRBJ1-1; CDR3aa: CASSQGDTVNTEAFF
v_gene: TRBV7-6; j_gene: TRBJ2-2; CDR3aa: CASSLLATNTGELFF
v_gene: TRBV5-1; j_gene: TRBJ2-3; CDR3aa: CASSWTDTQYF
v_gene: TRBV20-1; j_gene: TRBJ2-7; CDR3aa: CSANRRDRTPYEQYF
v_gene: TRBV12-3/TRBV12-4; j_gene: TRBJ1-2; CDR3aa: CASSFVRGGYTF
v_gene: TRBV7-9; j_gene: TRBJ2-3; CDR3aa: CASSYSGLKGTDTQYF
v_gene: TRBV6-1; j_gene: TRBJ1-3; CDR3aa: CASIGRLSGNTIYF
v_gene: TRBV18; j_gene: TRBJ2-5; CDR3aa: CASSGTALRETQYF
v_gene: TRBV25-1; j_gene: TRBJ2-1; CDR3aa: CASSGATGAVGKQFF
v_gene: TRBV3-1; j_gene: TRBJ1-1; CDR3aa: CASSQVRNTEAFF
v_gene: TRBV20-1; j_gene: TRBJ2-5; CDR3aa: CSARVLAGGLGTQYF
v_gene: TRBV12-3/TRBV12-4; j_gene: TRBJ1-2; CDR3aa: CASSPRGAGYGYTF
v_gene: TRBV4-1; j_gene: TRBJ2-7; CDR3aa: CASSHLRLSDYEQYF
v_gene: TRBV5-1; j_gene: TRBJ2-5; CDR3aa: CASSFHPGAQETQYF
v_gene: TRBV7-9; j_gene: TRBJ1-2; CDR3aa: CASSPLSGSYGYTF
v_gene: TRBV20-1; j_gene: TRBJ1-1; CDR3aa: CSAPRDSSNTEAFF
v_gene: TRBV20-1; j_gene: TRBJ1-1; CDR3aa: CSAPDGRGTEAFF
v_gene: TRBV20-1; j_gene: TRBJ2-3; CDR3aa: CSARTSGGVNTQYF
v_gene: TRBV7-9; j_gene: TRBJ2-1; CDR3aa: CASSLAGSYNEQFF
v_gene: TRBV3-1; j_gene: TRBJ2-5; CDR3aa: CASSHPGETQYF
v_gene: TRBV5-4; j_gene: TRBJ2-1; CDR3aa: CASSPRGGGPYNEQFF
v_gene: TRBV5-1; j_gene: TRBJ2-1; CDR3aa: CASSLSRATYNEQFF
v_gene: TRBV27; j_gene: TRBJ2-5; CDR3aa: CASSSGGGTQYF
v_gene: TRBV20-1; j_gene: TRBJ1-1; CDR3aa: CSASPSGRQAFF
v_gene: TRBV18; j_gene: TRBJ1-1; CDR3aa: CASSPKTSGPEGNTEAFF
v_gene: TRBV2; j_gene: TRBJ2-7; CDR3aa: CASRGQAVNEQYF
v_gene: TRBV5-1; j_gene: TRBJ2-1; CDR3aa: CASSSSSGGVSYNEQFF
v_gene: TRBV2; j_gene: TRBJ1-5; CDR3aa: CASQGSNQPQHF
v_gene: TRBV7-3; j_gene: TRBJ2-1; CDR3aa: CASSSPQGYEQFF
v_gene: TRBV7-2; j_gene: TRBJ2-4; CDR3aa: CASSDRAAKNIQYF
v_gene: TRBV4-2; j_gene: TRBJ2-2; CDR3aa: CASSQVRSGGYPGELFF
v_gene: TRBV29-1; j_gene: TRBJ2-3; CDR3aa: CSVEVVDTQYF
v_gene: TRBV25-1; j_gene: TRBJ2-1; CDR3aa: CASSELGTAEQFF
v_gene: TRBV7-2; j_gene: TRBJ2-1; CDR3aa: CASSLASGGEGYEQFF
v_gene: TRBV20-1; j_gene: TRBJ1-1; CDR3aa: CSARRVDEAFF
v_gene: TRBV5-1; j_gene: TRBJ1-4; CDR3aa: CASSSGRTNEKLFF
v_gene: TRBV12-3/TRBV12-4; j_gene: TRBJ1-2; CDR3aa: CASSFIEDYGYTF
v_gene: TRBV24-1; j_gene: TRBJ2-7; CDR3aa: CATSDQGTGSSYEQYF
v_gene: TRBV7-2; j_gene: TRBJ2-5; CDR3aa: CASSLVWDTDGETQYF
v_gene: TRBV5-5; j_gene: TRBJ2-7; CDR3aa: CASSLGRNTVYEQYF
v_gene: TRBV6-2/TRBV6-3; j_gene: TRBJ2-3; CDR3aa: CASGLGITGTDTQYF
v_gene: TRBV5-1; j_gene: TRBJ2-4; CDR3aa: CASSLDRAQNIQYF